The 25 T cell receptor beta chains listed next were all sequenced from one sample in a study of T cell repertoires in cytomegalovirus infection. Using its own MiXCR run on the reads, TCRdb lists one record per CDR3 protein. The data contain more than 350,000 distinct CDR3 sequences, about 33% of them singletons. The sequencing input was PBMCs. Every receptor here comes from a human donor in good health (CMV status not recorded). Some clones in this sample may be carry-over from other donors' samples.

This clonotype has a count of ten or more. In DNA, the CDR3 is TGTGCCAGCAGCTTTGGACACCAAAACTATGGCTACACCTTC. This translates into CASSFGHQNYGYTF. The rearrangement joins TRBV7-2 to TRBJ1-2, with a weak D call TRBD1 (5 bases). V gave up 3 bases and J gave up 2 bases, with 10 bases separating them. The germline CDR1 and CDR2 sequences are SGHTA and FQGNSA. The CDR3 is 14 amino acids.

With regard to this clonotype: An end of the junction does not agree with germline; a read error may underlie this. The chain combines TRBV27 with TRBJ2-3; 8 bases are a match to TRBD1. The CDR3 has 14 residues. Looked up from germline, CDR1 is MNHEY and CDR2 is SMNVEV (reference sequence). The CDR3 protein is CASSDRGDTDTKYF. Here the CDR3 DNA reads TGTGCAAGCAGTGACAGGGGTGACACAGATACGAAGTATTTT.

The table lists this clonotype with a few counts. Compared with germline, one end of the junction differs, possibly owing to a read error. The CDR3 DNA follows: TGTACCAGCAGCCCCGGCGGGACAGGGGGCCTCTATGGCTACACCTTC. It specifies CTSSPGGTGGLYGYTF. The chain joins TRBV7-6 to TRBJ1-2, with 12 bases lining up with TRBD1. This CDR3 region has 16 residues. Germline V CDR1 and CDR2: SGHVS, FNYEAQ.

This clonotype showed up just a few times. This chain uses TRBV5-5 with TRBJ2-5; either TRBD1 or TRBD2 may fit D (5 bases each). CDR1 is SGHKS and CDR2 is YYEKEE in the germline V gene (reference sequence). The V end lost 4 bases, the J end lost 2 bases, and 12 bases lay between the germline ends. The CDR3 runs 14 residues. The CDR3 DNA reads TGTGCCAGCAGCACCGGGACGTTACAAGAGACCCAGTACTTC. Encoded protein: CASSTGTLQETQYF. Variable domain in full (rest from reference TRBV5-5 and TRBJ2-5): DAGVTQSPTHLIKTRGQQVTLRCSPISGHKSVSWYQQVLGQGPQFIFQYYEKEERGRGNFPDRFSARQFPNYSSELNVNALLLGDSALYLCASSTGTLQETQYFGPGTRLLVL.

The chain employs TRBV2 and TRBJ1-6; D is unclear. Germline CDR1 is SNHLY and CDR2 is FYNNEI. The CDR3 totals 12 residues. V lost 3 bases and J 6 bases, leaving 3 bases between the germline ends. CDR3 bases: TGTGCCAGCAGTGATTTTAATTCACCCCTCCACTTT. Its translation is CASSDFNSPLHF.

The rearrangement links TRBV6-2 or TRBV6-3 to TRBJ1-1; weak D call: TRBD1 (5 bases). Between the trimmed V and J ends, which lost 5 bases and 6 bases, there was a span of 13 bases. The CDR3 has 13 amino acids. Germline-derived CDR1 and CDR2 are MNHEY and SVGEGT. CDR3 in DNA: TGTGCCAGCAGTGGGGGGTCCGTCGCTGAAGCTTTCTTT. Translation: CASSGGSVAEAFF.

This clonotype was counted only a few times. V is TRBV7-3 and J is TRBJ2-7; D is perhaps TRBD1 (6 bases). The V and J ends lost 1 base and 5 bases respectively, with 9 bases between them. The germline gives CDR1 SGHTA, CDR2 FQGTGA. The CDR3 runs to 13 residues. CDR3 nucleotide sequence: TGTGCCAGCAGCTTAAGTGGGGGCAACGAGCAGTACTTC. Protein: CASSLSGGNEQYF.

The CDR3 here is CASSSITGEKSYEQYF. As DNA, the CDR3 is TGTGCCAGCAGTTCCATTACAGGGGAAAAATCCTACGAGCAGTACTTC. The chain employs TRBV12-3 or TRBV12-4 and TRBJ2-7, with 7 bases fitting TRBD1. This CDR3 has 16 residues. V was pared by 4 bases and J by 1 base, with 10 bases of the junction left unmatched.

This clonotype turned up a few times. V gene TRBV18 combines with J gene TRBJ1-1; D unresolved. This CDR3 has 14 residues. Trimming shortened V by 3 bases and J by 8 bases, and 16 bases separated the two germline ends. CDR1 and CDR2 (germline): KGHSH, LQKENI. CDR3 sequence: CASSPAVLGGEAFF. The CDR3 coding sequence is TGTGCCAGCTCACCCGCGGTTTTGGGCGGCGAAGCTTTCTTT.

This chain joins TRBV29-1 and TRBJ2-1; D unclear. CDR3 length: 13 amino acids. Germline CDR1 reads SQVTM; CDR2 reads ANQGSEA. V lost 3 bases to trimming and J lost 4 bases, with 10 bases between them. The CDR3 sequence is CSVDLDGYNEQFF. As DNA, the CDR3 is TGCAGCGTTGACCTCGACGGGTACAATGAGCAGTTCTTC.

A remark on this clonotype: A single base separates this from a much larger clone, so it may be a read error. The rearrangement uses TRBV7-6 and TRBJ1-4, with D maybe TRBD1 (5 bases). Germline-derived CDR1 and CDR2 are SGHVS and FNYEAQ. The CDR3 is 16 residues long. The chain's CDR3 is CDSSLNGAQLREKLFF. Here the CDR3 DNA reads TGTGACAGCAGCTTAAATGGGGCCCAACTACGTGAAAAACTGTTTTTT.

The rearrangement uses TRBV20-1 and TRBJ1-5; possible D gene TRBD1, 6 bases. The CDR3 has 15 residues. Per the germline V gene, CDR1 is DFQATT and CDR2 is SNEGSKA (reference sequence). The V and J ends lost 5 bases and 2 bases respectively, with 16 bases between them. CDR3 residues: CSAVQQGRGNQPQHF. The CDR3 nucleotides read TGCAGTGCTGTCCAACAGGGCAGGGGCAATCAGCCCCAGCATTTT.

The chain joins TRBV20-1 to TRBJ2-5, with TRBD2 identical over 12 bases. Germline values: CDR1 DFQATT, CDR2 SNEGSKA (reference sequence). The junction had 11 bases not matched to a gene; V was cut back by 4 bases and J by 5 bases. The CDR3 runs 16 residues. CDR3 loop: CSANDRRGLAGETQYF. Written as DNA, the CDR3 is TGCAGTGCTAATGACCGCAGGGGACTAGCGGGCGAGACCCAGTACTTC.

This clonotype has a count of ten or more. V is TRBV6-6 and J is TRBJ2-5; D gene unclear. CDR3 size: 14 residues. The germline V and J ends were trimmed by 7 bases and 1 base, with 13 bases remaining between them. CDR1 MNHNY and CDR2 SVGAGI come from the germline V gene (reference sequence). CDR3 in DNA: TGTGCCAGCATAAGAAAGGGAACCCAAGAGACCCAGTACTTC. Amino acids: CASIRKGTQETQYF.

V and J are TRBV7-2 and TRBJ2-7, with a weak D call TRBD1 (6 bases). CDR1 is SGHTA, CDR2 FQGNSA, per germline. V was clipped by 4 bases and J by 3 bases, with 16 bases between them. The length of the CDR3 is 15 residues. The CDR3 DNA sequence: TGTGCCAGCAGCTCCAATCCTTTAGGGGGCTACGAGCAGTACTTC. This gives the protein CASSSNPLGGYEQYF.

On this clonotype: At one end the junction does not follow the germline gene, possibly because of a read error. The chain carries TRBV7-2 and TRBJ1-4; 10 nucleotides line up with TRBD1. Germline loops: CDR1 SGHTA, CDR2 FQGNSA. CDR3 size: 16 residues. CDR3: CASSTQWTGGIEELFF. The CDR3 DNA sequence: TGTGCCAGCAGCACACAATGGACAGGGGGTATTGAAGAACTGTTTTTT.

In regard to this clonotype: Likely a read error: the CDR3 ends without its conserved phenylalanine or tryptophan. The chain employs TRBV4-1 and TRBJ2-7; D could derive from TRBD1 or TRBD2 (5 bases each). The CDR3 spans 15 residues. The germline gives CDR1 MGHRA, CDR2 YSYEKL. Here the CDR3 DNA reads TGTGCCAGCAGCCAGTCCGGGACGGCCTCCTACGAGCAGTACTTA. It codes for CASSQSGTASYEQYL.

V and J are TRBV7-3 and TRBJ2-3; either TRBD1 or TRBD2 may fit D (5 bases each). Germline CDR1 and CDR2: SGHTA and FQGTGA. V was clipped by 0 bases and J by 5 bases, with 9 bases between them. The CDR3 loop spans 14 amino acids. This CDR3 is CASSLTGVGDTQYF. In DNA, the CDR3 is TGTGCCAGCAGCTTAACGGGGGTCGGAGATACGCAGTATTTT.

This rearrangement joins TRBV5-6 to TRBJ1-1; no reliable D call. Between the trimmed V and J ends, which lost 0 bases and 1 base, there was a span of 13 bases. Looked up from germline, CDR1 is SGHDT and CDR2 is YYEEEE. The CDR3 extends over 16 amino acids. CDR3 nucleotides: TGTGCCAGCAGCTTGGGGGGTGGCGGAGCGAACACTGAAGCTTTCTTT. Amino acids: CASSLGGGGANTEAFF.

The chain carries TRBV12-3 or TRBV12-4 and TRBJ1-2; D is unresolved. There are 11 residues in the CDR3. V shed 5 bases and J shed 7 bases, with 8 bases lying between them. This chain's CDR3 is CASSPEGGYTF. CDR3 DNA: TGTGCCAGCAGTCCCGAAGGTGGCTACACCTTC.

This clonotype came up many times. The rearrangement uses TRBV7-2 and TRBJ1-5; unclear D gene. The CDR3 totals 15 residues. Germline CDR1 reads SGHTA; CDR2 reads FQGNSA. With 1 base removed from V and 4 bases from J, the gap between germline ends came to 11 bases. CDR3: CASSLEEARNQPQHF. The CDR3 region has the DNA TGTGCCAGCAGCTTAGAAGAGGCAAGGAATCAGCCCCAGCATTTT.

This clonotype was seen repeatedly, ten times or more. The chain recombines TRBV6-1 with TRBJ1-1, with a possible D match to TRBD1 (5 bases). CDR1 and CDR2 (germline): MNHNS, SASEGT. This CDR3 is 14 amino acids long. The V gene lost 2 bases and the J gene lost 3 bases, with 10 bases spanning the gap. The CDR3 DNA reads TGTGCCAGCAGTGAATCAGGGCGGGACACTGAAGCTTTCTTT. Translating gives CASSESGRDTEAFF.

Many counts were recorded for this clonotype. The rearrangement uses TRBV7-6 and TRBJ2-3, with 8 positions matching TRBD2. This CDR3 comprises 17 residues. From germline, CDR1 is SGHVS and CDR2 FNYEAQ. V shed 0 bases, J shed 1 base, and the junction held 6 bases outside the gene matches. CDR3 coding DNA: TGTGCCAGCAGCTTAGCGGCCGGGGGGGCTGGCACAGATACGCAGTATTTT. It codes for CASSLAAGGAGTDTQYF.

This clonotype was seen a few times. The V call is TRBV15, the J call TRBJ1-6; tentatively, D is TRBD1 (5 bases). Germline V gene data show CDR1 as LNHNV and CDR2 as YYDKDF (reference sequence). Trimming stripped 0 bases from V and 10 bases from J, with 16 bases between. This CDR3 is built from 16 residues. The CDR3 DNA reads TGTGCCACCAGCAGAGAGAAACGCCCCGGGGACTCACCCCTCCACTTT. It translates to CATSREKRPGDSPLHF.

The count of this clonotype is one. The V gene is TRBV6-6, the J gene TRBJ1-4; D is unresolved. The germline V gene encodes CDR1 MNHNY and CDR2 SVGAGI (reference sequence). With 0 bases removed from V and 8 bases from J, the gap between germline ends came to 16 bases. This CDR3 has 16 residues. The CDR3 is CASSYSGQTRGEKLFF. The CDR3 nucleotides read TGTGCCAGCAGTTACTCAGGTCAGACCAGAGGAGAAAAACTGTTTTTT.